The 17 T cell receptor beta chains listed next were all sequenced from one sample in a study of blood T cell repertoires in COVID-19. Only in-frame clones appear in the TCRdb table, and some are missing; sequencing was by immunoSEQ multiplex PCR. The sample holds under 75,000 clones, around 88% seen once. Sequencing was done on a sample of peripheral blood. The receptors were sampled from a woman older than 75 with active COVID-19.

This clone appeared a few times. This sequence joins TRBV9 and TRBJ2-7; no clear D gene. Germline V gene sequence: CDR1 SGDLS, CDR2 YYNGEE. Deletions cut 0 bases from V and 4 bases from J, with 8 bases between. This CDR3 is 13 amino acids long. Here the CDR3 DNA reads TGTGCCAGCAGCGTAGCTCCCGGGTACGAGCAGTACTTC. Amino acid sequence: CASSVAPGYEQYF.

This chain links TRBV6-5 with TRBJ1-2; 9 nucleotides align to TRBD1. CDR3 length equals 13 residues. Germline CDR1 MNHEY, CDR2 SVGAGI. V shed 6 bases, J shed 6 bases, and the junction held 5 bases outside the gene matches. This CDR3 reads CASSRRDRDGYTF. Written as DNA, the CDR3 is TGTGCCAGCAGCCGGAGGGACAGGGATGGCTACACCTTC.

This clone was picked up a small number of times. V usage is TRBV28 and J usage is TRBJ2-1, with 10 bases fitting TRBD2. The CDR3 contains 16 residues. Germline CDR1 is MDHEN and CDR2 is SYDVKM. J lost 4 bases, V lost 5 bases, and 8 bases had no gene match. DNA for the CDR3: TGTGCCAGCAGTAGCCCTAGCGGGGGCCGATACAATGAGCAGTTCTTC. Protein: CASSSPSGGRYNEQFF.

The gene calls are TRBV29-1 and TRBJ2-7; D is possibly TRBD1 (5 bases). Trimming left V 6 bases short and J 4 bases short, with 16 bases between. Per the germline V gene, CDR1 is SQVTM and CDR2 is ANQGSEA. CDR3 size: 13 residues. CDR3 nucleotide sequence: TGCAGCGTCTCAGGGCCATCCCAATACGAGCAGTACTTC. This translates into CSVSGPSQYEQYF.

V gene TRBV5-5 combines with J gene TRBJ1-5, with 7 bases identical to TRBD1. Germline lookup yields CDR1 SGHKS and CDR2 YYEKEE (reference sequence). The CDR3 is made up of 14 amino acids. With 2 bases clipped from V and 6 bases from J, the junction kept 5 bases outside the gene matches. The CDR3 here is CASSFRGGRQPQHF. The CDR3 nucleotides are TGTGCCAGCAGCTTTAGAGGGGGCCGTCAGCCCCAGCATTTT.

The rearrangement uses TRBV11-2 and TRBJ1-3; 7 bases are shared with TRBD1. Germline assignment: CDR1 SGHAT and CDR2 FQNNGV. V dropped 4 bases and J dropped 1; count of bases not matched to a gene: 7. CDR3 size: 16 residues. CDR3 in amino acids: CASSSRQGGSGNTIYF. The CDR3 nucleotides are TGTGCCAGCAGCTCCCGACAGGGTGGGTCTGGAAACACCATATATTTT.

The rearrangement uses TRBV7-3 and TRBJ2-2; TRBD1 matches 7 bases. The CDR3 loop spans 14 amino acids. Germline assignment: CDR1 SGHTA and CDR2 FQGTGA. V shed 5 bases, J shed 6 bases, and the junction held 6 bases outside the gene matches. The CDR3 here is CASSLSTGSGELFF. The CDR3, as DNA: TGTGCCAGCAGCCTATCGACAGGGTCCGGGGAGCTGTTTTTT.

V usage is TRBV5-1 and J usage is TRBJ1-1, with D possibly TRBD1 on 5 matching bases. Germline values: CDR1 SGHRS, CDR2 YFSETQ. The length of the CDR3 is 14 residues. The V end was cut by 3 bases, the J end by 1 base, with 10 bases between. Written as DNA, the CDR3 is TGCGCCAGCAGCTCAGGGTTCGGGAACACTGAAGCTTTCTTT. It translates to CASSSGFGNTEAFF.

This rearrangement joins TRBV10-3 to TRBJ1-2, with TRBD1 identical over 7 bases. Germline loops: CDR1 ENHRY, CDR2 SYGVKD. The CDR3 length is 15 residues. V shed 6 bases and J 4 bases; nucleotides not matched to a gene: 11. Here the CDR3 DNA reads TGTGCCATCAGGCCCGATAGGGGGCAGACCTATGGCTACACCTTC. Translating it yields CAIRPDRGQTYGYTF.

This chain links TRBV18 with TRBJ1-2; the D gene is possibly TRBD1 (6 bases). Trimming shortened V by 3 bases and J by 14 bases, and 25 bases separated the two germline ends. Germline-derived CDR1 and CDR2 are KGHSH and LQKENI. CDR3 length: 15 residues. The CDR3 region is CASSPTGPVHGLPTF. The CDR3, as DNA: TGTGCCAGCTCACCTACAGGGCCCGTGCATGGGCTCCCTACCTTC. Using reference TRBV18 and TRBJ1-2 for the parts outside the CDR3, the full variable domain is NAGVMQNPRHLVRRRGQEARLRCSPMKGHSHVYWYRQLPEEGLKFMVYLQKENIIDESGMPKERFSAEFPKEGPSILRIQQVVRGDSAAYFCASSPTGPVHGLPTFGSGTRLTVV.

This clone was recorded only once. The chain uses TRBV4-3 and TRBJ2-7; 8 bases agree with TRBD1. Per the germline V gene, CDR1 is LGHNA and CDR2 is YSLEER. CDR3 length equals 17 residues. J was trimmed by 4 bases and V by 0 bases; bases with no gene match: 11. CDR3 region: CASSQESPDRGDYEQYF. CDR3 bases: TGCGCCAGCAGCCAAGAGAGCCCCGACAGGGGTGATTACGAGCAGTACTTC.

The chain carries TRBV3-1 (or the pseudogene TRBV3-2) and TRBJ1-3; D perhaps matches TRBD1 (6 bases). The CDR3 length is 13 residues. V gave up 4 bases and J gave up 6 bases, with 10 bases separating them. Germline assignment: CDR1 LGHDT and CDR2 YNNKEL (reference sequence). CDR3 loop: CASSPSGQNTIYF. Written as DNA, the CDR3 is TGTGCCAGCAGCCCCTCGGGACAAAACACCATATATTTT.

This chain joins TRBV18 and TRBJ2-7; 9 bases map to TRBD2. V shed 6 bases and J 6 bases; nucleotides not matched to a gene: 9. Germline assignment: CDR1 KGHSH and CDR2 LQKENI. The CDR3 length is 14 residues. The CDR3 loop is CASSFEGTSTEQYF. The CDR3 region has the DNA TGTGCCAGCTCCTTCGAGGGGACTAGCACCGAGCAGTACTTC.

The chain employs TRBV6-5 and TRBJ1-6; the D is unclear. Germline CDR1 MNHEY, CDR2 SVGAGI. With 6 bases removed from V and 7 bases from J, the gap between germline ends came to 4 bases. The CDR3 is 11 residues long. The CDR3 region has the DNA TGTGCCAGCAGGCTAAATTCACCCCTCCACTTT. Translation: CASRLNSPLHF.

The chain carries TRBV5-1 and TRBJ1-1, with D tentatively TRBD1 (5 bases). With 2 bases removed from V and 4 bases from J, the gap between germline ends came to 18 bases. The CDR3 is 16 residues long. Germline values: CDR1 SGHRS, CDR2 YFSETQ. CDR3 loop: CASSFRSGQGLTEAFF. CDR3 nucleotide sequence: TGCGCCAGCAGCTTTCGGTCAGGTCAGGGACTCACTGAAGCTTTCTTT.

This sequence joins TRBV5-8 and TRBJ2-7; tentatively, D is TRBD1 (6 bases). This CDR3 has 14 amino acids. Germline CDR1 SGHTS, CDR2 YDEGEE. With 4 bases removed from V and 1 base from J, the gap between germline ends came to 12 bases. Here the CDR3 DNA reads TGTGCCAGCAGCCGGACAGCCGGATCCTACGAGCAGTACTTC. This sequence encodes CASSRTAGSYEQYF. The full variable domain, its missing parts supplied by reference TRBV5-8 and TRBJ2-7, is EAGVTQSPTHLIKTRGQQATLRCSPISGHTSVYWYQQALGLGLQFLLWYDEGEERNRGNFPPRFSGRQFPNYSSELNVNALELEDSALYLCASSRTAGSYEQYFGPGTRLTVT.

The chain recombines TRBV19 with TRBJ1-2; D remains ambiguous. The length of the CDR3 is 11 residues. Trimming shortened V by 6 bases and J by 7 bases, and 9 bases separated the two germline ends. Germline lookup yields CDR1 LNHDA and CDR2 SQIVND (reference sequence). The CDR3 sequence: CASSLGTGYTF. The CDR3, as DNA: TGTGCCAGTAGCCTTGGCACTGGCTACACCTTC.